The sequence of this T cell receptor (beta chain) was determined in a study of technical replicates of blood from a handful of donors. The CDR3 is 14 amino acids. Per the germline V gene, CDR1 is SGHRS and CDR2 is YFSETQ. V trimming: 6 bases; J trimming: 2 bases; junction bases outside the gene matches: 7. Assay used: immunoSEQ multiplex PCR; TCRdb lists only in-frame clones, some missing. The sample shows some 80,000 clones, 96% of them seen only once. This clonotype was sampled from a human donor in good health. The sequenced material came from T cells isolated from PBMCs. The genes are TRBV5-1 and TRBJ2-7; 8 nucleotides match TRBD2. Here the CDR3 DNA reads TGCGCCAGCACTAACCCGGGGGGGCCCTACGAGCAGTACTTC. This encodes CASTNPGGPYEQYF. Variable domain in full (rest from reference TRBV5-1 and TRBJ2-7): KAGVTQTPRYLIKTRGQQVTLSCSPISGHRSVSWYQQTPGQGLQFLFEYFSETQRNKGNFPGRFSGRQFSNSRSEMNVSTLELGDSALYLCASTNPGGPYEQYFGPGTRLTVT.